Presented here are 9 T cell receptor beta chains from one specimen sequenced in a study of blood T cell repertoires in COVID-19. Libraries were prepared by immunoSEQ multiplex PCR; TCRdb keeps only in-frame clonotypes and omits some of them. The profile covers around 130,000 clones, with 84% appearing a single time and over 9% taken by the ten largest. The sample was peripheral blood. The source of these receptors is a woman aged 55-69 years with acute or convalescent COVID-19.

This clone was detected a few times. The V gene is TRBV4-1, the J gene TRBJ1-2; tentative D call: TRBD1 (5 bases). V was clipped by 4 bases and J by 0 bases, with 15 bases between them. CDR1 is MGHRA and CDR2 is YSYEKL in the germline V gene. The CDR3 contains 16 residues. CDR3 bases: TGCGCCAGCAGCCTGAGCATGGAGGGGACTAACTATGGCTACACCTTC. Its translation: CASSLSMEGTNYGYTF.

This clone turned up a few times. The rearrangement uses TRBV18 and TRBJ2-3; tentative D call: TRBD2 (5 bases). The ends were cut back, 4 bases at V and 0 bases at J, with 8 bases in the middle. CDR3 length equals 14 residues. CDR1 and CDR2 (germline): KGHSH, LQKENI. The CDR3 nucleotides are TGTGCCAGCTCACAGAGGAGGAGCACAGATACGCAGTATTTT. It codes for CASSQRRSTDTQYF.

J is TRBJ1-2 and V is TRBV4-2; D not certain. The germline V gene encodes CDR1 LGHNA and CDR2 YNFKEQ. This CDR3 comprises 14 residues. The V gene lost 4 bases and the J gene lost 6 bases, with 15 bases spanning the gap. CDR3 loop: CASSRASGPDGYTF. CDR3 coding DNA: TGTGCCAGCAGCCGGGCCTCCGGTCCTGATGGCTACACCTTC.

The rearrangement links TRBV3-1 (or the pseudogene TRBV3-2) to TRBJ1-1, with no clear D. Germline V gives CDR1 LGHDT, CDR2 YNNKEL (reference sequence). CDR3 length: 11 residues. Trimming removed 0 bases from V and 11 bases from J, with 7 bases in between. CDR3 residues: CASSQEGRAFF. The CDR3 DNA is TGTGCCAGCAGCCAAGAAGGCAGGGCTTTCTTT.

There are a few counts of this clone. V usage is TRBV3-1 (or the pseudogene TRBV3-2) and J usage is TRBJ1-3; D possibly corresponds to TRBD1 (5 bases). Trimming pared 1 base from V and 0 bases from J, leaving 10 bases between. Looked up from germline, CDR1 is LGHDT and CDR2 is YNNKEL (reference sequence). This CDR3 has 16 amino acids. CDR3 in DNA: TGTGCCAGCAGCCAAGGTTCAGGGTACTCTGGAAACACCATATATTTT. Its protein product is CASSQGSGYSGNTIYF.

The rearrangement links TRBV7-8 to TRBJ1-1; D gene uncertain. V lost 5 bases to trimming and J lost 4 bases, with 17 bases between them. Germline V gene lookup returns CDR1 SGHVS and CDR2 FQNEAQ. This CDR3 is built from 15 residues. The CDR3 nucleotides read TGTGCCAGCAGCGCCCTCCGGGAGCGGGTCACTGAAGCTTTCTTT. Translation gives CASSALRERVTEAFF.

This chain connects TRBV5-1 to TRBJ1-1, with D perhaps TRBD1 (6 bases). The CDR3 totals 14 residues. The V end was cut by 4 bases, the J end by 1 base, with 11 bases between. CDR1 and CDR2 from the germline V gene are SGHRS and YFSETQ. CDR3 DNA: TGCGCCAGCAGCAGTCAGACAGGGAACACTGAAGCTTTCTTT. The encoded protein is CASSSQTGNTEAFF. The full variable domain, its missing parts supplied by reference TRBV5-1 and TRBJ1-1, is KAGVTQTPRYLIKTRGQQVTLSCSPISGHRSVSWYQQTPGQGLQFLFEYFSETQRNKGNFPGRFSGRQFSNSRSEMNVSTLELGDSALYLCASSSQTGNTEAFFGQGTRLTVV.

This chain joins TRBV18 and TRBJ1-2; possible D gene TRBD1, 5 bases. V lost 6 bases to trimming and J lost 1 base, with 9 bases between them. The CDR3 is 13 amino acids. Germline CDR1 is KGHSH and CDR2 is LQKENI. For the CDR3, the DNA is TGTGCCAGCTCCCAACAGGTTAACTATGGCTACACCTTC. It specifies CASSQQVNYGYTF.

The CDR3 protein is CASSRTGTYEQYF. CDR3 nucleotide sequence: TGTGCCAGCAGCCGGACAGGCACCTACGAGCAGTACTTC. This chain connects TRBV7-9 to TRBJ2-7; 7 nucleotides align to TRBD1. Trimming removed 5 bases from V and 2 bases from J; junction bases left unmatched: 3. Germline CDR1 SEHNR, CDR2 FQNEAQ (reference sequence). The CDR3 is 13 residues long. Based on the CDR3 plus reference TRBV7-9 and TRBJ2-7, the full variable domain is DTGVSQNPRHKITKRGQNVTFRCDPISEHNRLYWYRQTLGQGPEFLTYFQNEAQLEKSRLLSDRFSAERPKGSFSTLEIQRTEQGDSAMYLCASSRTGTYEQYFGPGTRLTVT.